This passage covers 4 T cell receptor beta chains from one sample sequenced in a study of vaccination effects on CD4 cells after COVID-19. The authors isolated CD4+ T cells after around nine days of culture. The antigens these receptors bind are not known. Sequencing was performed with immunoSEQ multiplex PCR; in TCRdb, only in-frame clones are kept and a portion is missing. The sample lists 70,000 or so clones; roughly four fifths were seen once. The material was CD4+ T cells from PBMCs cultured without peptide, obtained before COVID-19 vaccination. The origin of the receptors is a human donor who received a COVID-19 vaccine.

This chain links TRBV5-1 with TRBJ1-1; 7 nucleotides agree with TRBD1. J gave up 4 bases and V 5 bases, and 17 bases lay outside the gene matches. Per germline, CDR1 SGHRS and CDR2 YFSETQ. CDR3 length: 17 residues. CDR3 nucleotides: TGCGCCAGCAGTCCCACTCCCCTGACAGGGAAGAGCACTGAAGCTTTCTTT. Translated: CASSPTPLTGKSTEAFF.

The chain has TRBV6-6 and TRBJ1-2, with 9 bases lining up with TRBD1. Germline CDR1 MNHNY, CDR2 SVGAGI (reference sequence). J gave up 7 bases and V 5 bases, and 2 bases lay outside the gene matches. There are 12 residues in the CDR3. The CDR3 protein is CASSRDRVGYTF. CDR3 coding DNA: TGTGCCAGCAGTCGGGACAGGGTTGGCTACACCTTC.

This chain uses TRBV5-1 with TRBJ2-3, with 8 positions matching TRBD2. V lost 2 bases to trimming and J lost 5 bases; unmatched junction nucleotides: 10. The CDR3 is 16 amino acids. Germline assignment: CDR1 SGHRS and CDR2 YFSETQ. The chain's CDR3 is CASSFLDGGAGDTQYF. CDR3 coding DNA: TGCGCCAGCAGCTTTTTAGACGGGGGGGCAGGAGATACGCAGTATTTT.

Written as DNA, the CDR3 is TGTGCCAGCCGATCCTGGCGAGAGAGTCCCTACGAGCAGTACGTC. Its translation is CASRSWRESPYEQYV. This chain links TRBV27 with TRBJ2-7; D unresolved. Germline assignment: CDR1 MNHEY and CDR2 SMNVEV (reference sequence). The V end was cut by 8 bases, the J end by 2 bases, with 19 bases between. The CDR3 spans 15 residues.